The 11 T cell receptor beta chains below come from one sample, sequenced in a study of T-cell reconstitution after alpha-beta-depleted transplantation in children. Study-wide findings and caveats: When one year had passed after transplant, most T-cell counts and diversity came from newly produced T cells.

During its preparation, the TCRbeta library received unique molecular identifiers. A single record per CDR3 protein comes from TCRdb applying MiXCR to the PCR reads. The sample includes about 290,000 distinct CDR3 sequences, around 7.1% of them seen just once. These receptors lack a known antigen. The input for sequencing was peripheral blood, taken 360 days after TCRalphabeta/CD19-depleted stem cell transplant. These receptors originate from a female patient aged 2-9 years who had a stem cell transplant for Fanconi anemia, so the T cells may come from the graft donor.

A few counts support this clonotype. V is TRBV5-5 and J is TRBJ1-2; 8 positions agree with TRBD1. Germline V gene sequence: CDR1 SGHKS, CDR2 YYEKEE (reference sequence). The CDR3 has 14 residues. V shed 4 bases and J 7 bases; nucleotides not matched to a gene: 9. The CDR3 spells CASSAGGVPSGYTF. In DNA form, the CDR3 reads TGTGCCAGCAGCGCAGGGGGCGTCCCCTCTGGCTACACCTTC.

This clonotype came up a few times. This sequence joins TRBV5-1 and TRBJ2-2, with 9 nucleotides matching TRBD1. This CDR3 is built from 17 residues. CDR1 and CDR2 (germline): SGHRS, YFSETQ. Unmatched junction bases numbered 5, after V lost 2 bases and J lost 0 bases. The CDR3 protein is CASSLPGQGSNTGELFF. DNA for the CDR3: TGCGCCAGCAGCTTACCGGGACAGGGATCGAACACCGGGGAGCTGTTTTTT.

This clonotype occurred many times. The gene calls are TRBV12-3 or TRBV12-4 and TRBJ2-7; D ambiguous. Trimming left V 3 bases short and J 7 bases short, with 10 bases between. The CDR3 has 12 residues. The CDR3 bases are TGTGCCAGCAGTTTCTGGATCGGGGAGCAGTACTTC. Amino acids: CASSFWIGEQYF.

This clonotype was detected only a few times. The chain links TRBV6-2 or TRBV6-3 to TRBJ1-5; D might be TRBD1 (6 bases). This CDR3 is built from 14 residues. The V end was cut by 2 bases, the J end by 5 bases, with 10 bases between. Germline lookup yields CDR1 MNHEY and CDR2 SVGEGT. The CDR3 DNA follows: TGTGCCAGCAGTTACAGGGGGGAACATCAGCCCCAGCATTTT. Amino acids: CASSYRGEHQPQHF.

This clonotype was picked up a small number of times. V usage is TRBV7-6 and J usage is TRBJ2-1; TRBD2 agrees at 8 bases. Trimming at V came to 3 bases and at J to 3 bases, leaving 7 bases not matched to a gene. Germline CDR1 reads SGHVS; CDR2 reads FNYEAQ. CDR3 length equals 16 residues. Here the CDR3 reads CASSLSGGAYYNEQFF. The CDR3 DNA is TGTGCCAGCAGCTTGTCGGGAGGGGCCTACTACAATGAGCAGTTCTTC.

At least ten counts were recorded for this clonotype. The rearrangement links TRBV7-9 to TRBJ2-1; D gene uncertain. The CDR3 is 14 residues long. Germline CDR1 reads SEHNR; CDR2 reads FQNEAQ (reference sequence). V was cut by 7 bases and J by 7 bases, with 17 bases left in between. CDR3 region: CASTYFLGKNEQFF. CDR3 bases: TGTGCCAGCACCTATTTTCTAGGGAAGAATGAGCAGTTCTTC. The whole variable domain, filled in from reference TRBV7-9 and TRBJ2-1, reads DTGVSQNPRHKITKRGQNVTFRCDPISEHNRLYWYRQTLGQGPEFLTYFQNEAQLEKSRLLSDRFSAERPKGSFSTLEIQRTEQGDSAMYLCASTYFLGKNEQFFGPGTRLTVL.

This clonotype appeared many times. V gene TRBV27 combines with J gene TRBJ2-5; D tentatively reads TRBD1 or TRBD2 (5 bases each). Trimming took 6 bases from V and 3 from J, leaving 11 bases between them. CDR1 and CDR2 from the germline V gene are MNHEY and SMNVEV (reference sequence). The CDR3 is 13 residues long. The CDR3 sequence: CASSQWGKETQYF. The CDR3 nucleotides are TGTGCCAGCAGCCAATGGGGGAAAGAGACCCAGTACTTC.

This clonotype was counted between two and nine times. This chain uses TRBV15 with TRBJ1-2; 8 positions match TRBD1. V trimming: 1 base; J trimming: 4 bases; junction bases outside the gene matches: 11. CDR3 length: 17 amino acids. Germline V gives CDR1 LNHNV, CDR2 YYDKDF (reference sequence). The CDR3 here is CATSRVDVADRVYGYTF. The CDR3 DNA reads TGTGCCACCAGCAGAGTAGACGTCGCGGACAGGGTCTATGGCTACACCTTC.

The table lists this clonotype with many counts. V is TRBV9 and J is TRBJ2-7; D unresolved. Germline loops: CDR1 SGDLS, CDR2 YYNGEE. V shed 1 base and J shed 3 bases, with 5 bases lying between them. The CDR3 loop spans 12 amino acids. The CDR3 bases are TGTGCCAGCAGCGTAAAGGGCTACGAGCAGTACTTC. Amino acids: CASSVKGYEQYF.

This clonotype was recorded a few times. This chain connects TRBV9 to TRBJ1-6; no firm D call. The CDR3 extends over 13 amino acids. CDR1 is SGDLS and CDR2 is YYNGEE in the germline V gene. V lost 0 bases and J 8 bases, leaving 6 bases between the germline ends. CDR3 sequence (DNA): TGTGCCAGCAGCGTAGAAGTTTATTCACCCCTCCACTTT. Translation gives CASSVEVYSPLHF.

In this sample, this clonotype turned up many times. This chain links TRBV3-1 with TRBJ2-1; 12 nucleotides agree with TRBD2. The ends lost 5 bases at V and 0 bases at J; junction bases unmatched: 5. Germline CDR1 reads LGHDT; CDR2 reads YNNKEL (reference sequence). The CDR3 consists of 17 residues. CDR3 amino acids: CASSSGLAGSSYNEQFF. The CDR3 DNA reads as TGTGCCAGCAGCTCCGGACTAGCGGGGTCCTCCTACAATGAGCAGTTCTTC.